These 28 T cell receptor beta chains came from one sample sequenced in a study of blood T cell repertoires in COVID-19. Profiling relied on immunoSEQ multiplex PCR, and the TCRdb table lists in-frame clones only, not all of them. Here the sample spans 66,000 or so clones, 80% being singletons. What was sequenced was peripheral blood. The receptors were sampled from a human donor in a cohort sampled during active COVID-19.

This clone was found once. The CDR3 loop is CASSPGGRGNLLYEQYF. CDR3 bases: TGTGCCAGCTCACCGGGAGGCCGGGGCAATCTCTTGTACGAGCAGTACTTC. The chain recombines TRBV18 with TRBJ2-7, with D possibly matching TRBD2 (6 bases). The CDR3 is 17 amino acids. Germline V gene data show CDR1 as KGHSH and CDR2 as LQKENI. Trimming stripped 3 bases from V and 4 bases from J, with 22 bases between.

The chain has TRBV27 and TRBJ2-3; no definite D call. The V gene lost 5 bases and the J gene lost 8 bases, with 11 bases spanning the gap. This CDR3 is built from 12 residues. Germline CDR1 reads MNHEY; CDR2 reads SMNVEV (reference sequence). The CDR3: CASSPAPTTQYF. The CDR3 nucleotides are TGTGCCAGCAGTCCCGCGCCCACTACGCAGTATTTT.

This chain links TRBV7-2 with TRBJ1-5; TRBD1 might be the D (5 bases). Trimming stripped 8 bases from V and 6 bases from J, with 17 bases between. From germline, CDR1 is SGHTA and CDR2 FQGNSA. This CDR3 contains 14 residues. CDR3 nucleotides: TGTGCCAGCGCCTCGGGCGGGGGAGGTCAGCCCCAGCATTTT. This translates into CASASGGGGQPQHF.

The V call is TRBV27, the J call TRBJ2-3, with TRBD2 as a possible D gene (7 bases). The CDR3 totals 14 residues. CDR1 is MNHEY and CDR2 is SMNVEV in the germline V gene (reference sequence). Trimming stripped 8 bases from V and 5 bases from J, with 17 bases between. CDR3 sequence: CASGGAPHLDTQYF. DNA of the CDR3: TGTGCCAGCGGGGGGGCGCCTCACCTAGATACGCAGTATTTT.

The V gene is TRBV2, the J gene TRBJ2-7, with D perhaps TRBD1 (6 bases). The CDR3 covers 14 residues. In germline, CDR1 is SNHLY, CDR2 FYNNEI. Deletions cut 7 bases from V and 0 bases from J, with 13 bases between. CDR3 residues: CASTLHRVSYEQYF. The CDR3 bases are TGTGCCAGCACCCTCCACAGGGTCTCCTACGAGCAGTACTTC. The full variable domain, rest sourced from reference TRBV2 and TRBJ2-7, is EPEVTQTPSHQVTQMGQEVILRCVPISNHLYFYWYRQILGQKVEFLVSFYNNEISEKSEIFDDQFSVERPDGSNFTLKIRSTKLEDSAMYFCASTLHRVSYEQYFGPGTRLTVT.

This clone was detected once. The V and J genes are TRBV6-5 and TRBJ2-1, with D uncertain. The germline CDR1 and CDR2 sequences are MNHEY and SVGAGI. CDR3 size: 14 residues. V lost 0 bases, J lost 6 bases, and 9 bases lay in between. CDR3 residues: CASSYSYELNEQFF. The CDR3 DNA is TGTGCCAGCAGTTACTCTTACGAACTCAATGAGCAGTTCTTC.

The V and J genes are TRBV9 and TRBJ1-1, with D hard to call. Per the germline V gene, CDR1 is SGDLS and CDR2 is YYNGEE. This CDR3 is built from 15 residues. Deletions cut 3 bases from V and 0 bases from J, with 12 bases between. The CDR3 spells CASSALVKMNTEAFF. CDR3 DNA sequence: TGTGCCAGCAGCGCCTTAGTTAAGATGAACACTGAAGCTTTCTTT.

This clone was observed a few times. V is TRBV7-8 and J is TRBJ2-1; a possible D gene is TRBD2 (7 bases). Germline CDR1 is SGHVS and CDR2 is FQNEAQ. This CDR3 has 16 amino acids. Trimming removed 4 bases at V and 7 bases at J, with 20 bases between. The CDR3: CASSSSGTPGGNEQFF. The CDR3 DNA is TGTGCCAGCAGCTCGAGCGGGACACCCGGTGGAAATGAGCAGTTCTTC.

The V and J genes are TRBV24-1 and TRBJ2-7, with D possibly being TRBD1 (6 bases). Germline CDR1 and CDR2: KGHDR and SFDVKD. V dropped 4 bases and J dropped 4 bases, with 13 bases sitting between them. The CDR3 extends over 14 amino acids. The CDR3 DNA is TGTGCCACCAGTGACCCTACAAGGGGGTACGAGCAGTACTTC. Translating it yields CATSDPTRGYEQYF.

This clone came up once. The chain carries TRBV30 and TRBJ2-7; no firm D call. The CDR3 extends over 11 amino acids. Germline V gives CDR1 GTSNPN, CDR2 SVGIG (reference sequence). Trimming removed 3 bases at V and 6 bases at J, with 9 bases between. The CDR3 coding sequence is TGTGCCTGGAGCTTGCTAGGCGAGCAGTACTTC. It codes for CAWSLLGEQYF.

The chain employs TRBV9 and TRBJ2-1, with 16 bases identical to TRBD2. Germline CDR1 reads SGDLS; CDR2 reads YYNGEE. The CDR3 runs to 16 residues. The trim removed 2 bases at V and 5 bases at J, leaving 1 base unmatched. The CDR3 spells CASSVGLAGGDNEQFF. The CDR3 DNA follows: TGTGCCAGCAGCGTGGGACTAGCGGGAGGGGACAATGAGCAGTTCTTC.

This rearrangement joins TRBV28 to TRBJ1-2, with no clear D. V lost 3 bases, J lost 3 bases, and 8 bases lay in between. This CDR3 comprises 13 residues. In germline, CDR1 is MDHEN, CDR2 SYDVKM. CDR3 residues: CASSLGIYYGYTF. The CDR3 DNA follows: TGTGCCAGCAGTTTGGGCATTTACTATGGCTACACCTTC.

The genes are TRBV28 and TRBJ1-6; 7 bases agree with TRBD1. J was trimmed by 15 bases and V by 5 bases; bases with no gene match: 7. This CDR3 is built from 12 residues. From germline, CDR1 is MDHEN and CDR2 SYDVKM. The CDR3 DNA follows: TGTGCCAGCAGTCAGGACAGGTCTCTCCTCCACTTT. Residues: CASSQDRSLLHF.

The chain couples TRBV27 to TRBJ2-7; perhaps TRBD2 as D (6 bases). The CDR3 spans 12 residues. V gave up 3 bases and J gave up 4 bases, with 7 bases separating them. From germline, CDR1 is MNHEY and CDR2 SMNVEV (reference sequence). CDR3 in DNA: TGTGCCAGCAGTTTGGAGGGGTACGAGCAGTACTTC. It translates to CASSLEGYEQYF.

The V call is TRBV20-1, the J call TRBJ1-3; D is unclear. Germline V gene data show CDR1 as DFQATT and CDR2 as SNEGSKA (reference sequence). This CDR3 has 13 amino acids. Trimming took off 3 bases at V and 0 bases at J, with 6 bases between the two ends. The CDR3 spells CSASFLSGNTIYF. The CDR3 DNA follows: TGCAGTGCTAGTTTTCTCTCTGGAAACACCATATATTTT.

The CDR3: CASSLARDSGGANVLTF. CDR3 nucleotide sequence: TGTGCCAGCAGCTTGGCGAGGGACTCGGGCGGGGCCAACGTCCTGACTTTC. J is TRBJ2-6 and V is TRBV5-4; D might be TRBD2 (6 bases). Germline V lookup: CDR1 SGHNT, CDR2 YYREEE (reference sequence). The CDR3 totals 17 residues. V lost 0 bases, J lost 4 bases, and 14 bases lay in between.

The chain employs TRBV7-9 and TRBJ2-5; D uncertain. The germline gives CDR1 SEHNR, CDR2 FQNEAQ (reference sequence). The V gene lost 5 bases and the J gene lost 4 bases, with 5 bases spanning the gap. This CDR3 contains 11 residues. CDR3 DNA sequence: TGTGCCAGCAGCACTGGAGAGACCCAGTACTTC. Encoded protein: CASSTGETQYF.

The sample holds a few counts of this clone. The V and J genes are TRBV7-2 and TRBJ1-5; possibly TRBD1 for D (5 bases). Germline lookup yields CDR1 SGHTA and CDR2 FQGNSA. With 1 base removed from V and 4 bases from J, the gap between germline ends came to 11 bases. The CDR3 is 15 residues long. The CDR3 region has the DNA TGTGCCAGCAGCTTAGGCAGGGTACCGAATCAGCCCCAGCATTTT. The encoded protein is CASSLGRVPNQPQHF. The whole variable domain, filled in from reference TRBV7-2 and TRBJ1-5, reads GAGVSQSPSNKVTEKGKDVELRCDPISGHTALYWYRQSLGQGLEFLIYFQGNSAPDKSGLPSDRFSAERTGGSVSTLTIQRTQQEDSAVYLCASSLGRVPNQPQHFGDGTRLSIL.

The gene calls are TRBV28 and TRBJ1-5; D might be TRBD1 (6 bases). The CDR3 is made up of 14 amino acids. CDR1 and CDR2 from the germline V gene are MDHEN and SYDVKM. V was clipped by 3 bases and J by 6 bases, with 12 bases between them. The CDR3 nucleotides are TGTGCCAGCAGTTTTCGGGACACTAGTCAGCCCCAGCATTTT. It specifies CASSFRDTSQPQHF.

V and J are TRBV4-3 and TRBJ2-5; D not certain. The germline V gene encodes CDR1 LGHNA and CDR2 YSLEER. The CDR3 extends over 14 amino acids. V was trimmed by 3 bases and J by 0 bases, leaving 8 bases between them. This chain's CDR3 is CASSQSGYQETQYF. Here the CDR3 DNA reads TGCGCCAGCAGCCAGTCCGGGTACCAAGAGACCCAGTACTTC.

The rearrangement joins TRBV6-2 or TRBV6-3 to TRBJ2-5, with 7 bases that match TRBD1. CDR3 length: 14 residues. The junction had 6 bases not matched to a gene; V was cut back by 6 bases and J by 2 bases. Germline CDR1 and CDR2: MNHEY and SVGEGT. CDR3 nucleotide sequence: TGTGCCAGCAGCGGGACGGGACAGCAAGAGACCCAGTACTTC. Protein sequence: CASSGTGQQETQYF.

The chain recombines TRBV11-2 with TRBJ1-1, with D tentatively TRBD1 (5 bases). The CDR3 spans 14 residues. Trimming cost V 7 bases and J 7 bases, with 19 bases left between them. Germline CDR1 is SGHAT and CDR2 is FQNNGV. This CDR3 is CASTYALTQGEAFF. CDR3 sequence (DNA): TGTGCCAGCACCTACGCCCTAACCCAGGGTGAAGCTTTCTTT.

The chain has TRBV9 and TRBJ2-1, with 8 bases lining up with TRBD1. V lost 3 bases, J lost 0 bases, and 5 bases stayed unmatched. CDR3 length: 16 amino acids. Germline loops: CDR1 SGDLS, CDR2 YYNGEE. CDR3 DNA: TGTGCCAGCAGCGGATCAACAGGGGGCTCCTACAATGAGCAGTTCTTC. Translation: CASSGSTGGSYNEQFF.

The chain combines TRBV19 with TRBJ1-1; 10 nucleotides agree with TRBD1. The V segment lost 7 bases and the J segment 6 bases; nucleotides outside the gene matches: 2. Per the germline V gene, CDR1 is LNHDA and CDR2 is SQIVND (reference sequence). This CDR3 is 12 amino acids long. Here the CDR3 DNA reads TGTGCCAGTAATGGACAGGGGGCTGAAGCTTTCTTT. Protein product: CASNGQGAEAFF. The whole variable domain, remainder taken from reference TRBV19 and TRBJ1-1, is DGGITQSPKYLFRKEGQNVTLSCEQNLNHDAMYWYRQDPGQGLRLIYYSQIVNDFQKGDIAEGYSVSREKKESFPLTVTSAQKNPTAFYLCASNGQGAEAFFGQGTRLTVV.

DNA of the CDR3: TGCGCCAGCAGCCACCTGAGGTCATCTTGGGAGACCCAGTACTTC. It specifies CASSHLRSSWETQYF. The rearrangement uses TRBV4-1 and TRBJ2-5; no clear D gene. From germline, CDR1 is MGHRA and CDR2 YSYEKL. This CDR3 contains 15 residues. Trimming removed 3 bases at V and 5 bases at J, with 16 bases between.

The chain recombines TRBV28 with TRBJ1-3, with D possibly TRBD1 on 5 matching bases. Germline assignment: CDR1 MDHEN and CDR2 SYDVKM. Between the trimmed V and J ends, which lost 8 bases and 1 base, there was a span of 12 bases. The CDR3 runs 14 residues. CDR3 sequence: CASAPGGSGNTIYF. The DNA of the CDR3 is TGTGCCAGCGCCCCGGGGGGATCTGGAAACACCATATATTTT.

The gene calls are TRBV10-3 and TRBJ1-5, with 9 bases lining up with TRBD1. The length of the CDR3 is 14 residues. Germline V lookup: CDR1 ENHRY, CDR2 SYGVKD. V was clipped by 4 bases and J by 5 bases; unmatched bases: 3. CDR3 residues: CAISAQGADQPQHF. In nucleotides, the CDR3 is TGTGCCATCAGTGCACAGGGGGCGGATCAGCCCCAGCATTTT.

This clone was found a few times. The genes are TRBV5-1 and TRBJ2-1; possibly TRBD1 for D (6 bases). The CDR3 contains 14 residues. Looked up from germline, CDR1 is SGHRS and CDR2 is YFSETQ. The germline V and J ends were trimmed by 6 bases and 0 bases, with 10 bases remaining between them. CDR3 in amino acids: CASKEDSSYNEQFF. CDR3 DNA sequence: TGCGCCAGCAAAGAGGACAGCTCCTACAATGAGCAGTTCTTC.